The T cell receptor (beta chain) described here comes from a study of T cell responses to AZD1222 COVID-19 vaccine. Some clones are missing from TCRdb's copy, which holds only in-frame ones; the method was immunoSEQ multiplex PCR. The sample lists approximately 84,000 clones, 80% to 90% occurring once. Second-dose recipients at about 4 or about 12 weeks were treated as one pooled group. Findings of the study overall: The span of vaccine-associated CD4 TCRs extended across spike, with dominance at 160-218 and 743-854. Only six AZD1222 recipients tested seropositive at baseline. Among the donors, most were white British and more were female, and clonal diversity was possibly underestimated.

As for this clone: Its antigen remains unknown.

V lost 2 bases, J lost 5 bases, and 5 bases lay in between. Germline V gene data show CDR1 as LGHNT and CDR2 as FRNRAP. The CDR3 is 12 residues long. The sample here was peripheral blood, taken 28 days after the second AZD1222 dose. This receptor was identified in an adult who received the AZD1222 COVID-19 vaccine. This sequence joins TRBV12-5 and TRBJ2-3; D unresolved. The CDR3 nucleotides are TGTGCTAGTGGTTTGTCAGTAGATACGCAGTATTTT. This codes for CASGLSVDTQYF.